Listed below are T cell receptor beta chains from one sample, sequenced in a study of T cells after posttransplantation cyclophosphamide. Some clones are missing from TCRdb's copy, which holds only in-frame ones; the method was immunoSEQ multiplex PCR. Sampling found 16,000 or so clones, none seen once. Material: PBMCs, obtained after allogeneic stem cell transplant with posttransplant cyclophosphamide. These receptors were collected from a female patient between 30 and 40 years old who received an allogeneic stem cell transplant from a related donor, was CMV-positive, and had no GVHD. Some T cells may possibly be graft donor cells. Both conserved end residues are part of each CDR3. The D gene is left open where the match is weak. A row's size may be missing; if present it is once, few, many or a size class.

d_call j_call clone_size v_call cdr3_aa cdr3_nt
TRBD1 TRBJ1-1 many TRBV28 CASSLEGAINTEAFF TGTGCCAGCAGTTTAGAGGGGGCAATTAACACTGAAGCTTTCTTT
NA TRBJ2-7 NA TRBV5-6 CASSLSAGYYEQYF TGTGCCAGCAGCTTGTCGGCAGGGTACTACGAGCAGTACTTC
NA TRBJ1-5 many TRBV4-1 CASSQDLGANQPQHF TGCGCCAGCAGCCAAGATCTTGGGGCGAATCAGCCCCAGCATTTT
NA TRBJ1-2 many TRBV28 CASNSDSPHGYTF TGTGCCAGCAACTCCGACAGTCCACATGGCTACACCTTC
TRBD1 TRBJ2-2 many TRBV27 CASNNRDRGLTGELFF TGTGCCAGCAACAACCGGGACAGGGGGCTTACCGGGGAGCTGTTTTTT
TRBD1 TRBJ1-3 many TRBV19 CASSQRPGQPGNTIYF TGTGCCAGTAGCCAAAGACCGGGACAGCCTGGAAACACCATATATTTT
NA TRBJ2-1 many TRBV7-8 CASSFRSGEYEQFF TGTGCCAGCAGCTTCCGCTCAGGGGAGTATGAGCAGTTCTTC
NA TRBJ1-2 many TRBV28 CASTSPLYGYTF TGTGCCAGCACGAGTCCTCTGTATGGCTACACCTTC
NA TRBJ1-4 many TRBV6-5 CASSYGRANEKLFF TGTGCCAGCAGTTACGGGCGAGCTAATGAAAAACTGTTTTTT
NA TRBJ2-7 many TRBV7-8 CASSSIGLLSYEQYF TGTGCCAGCAGCTCGATTGGACTACTTTCCTACGAGCAGTACTTC